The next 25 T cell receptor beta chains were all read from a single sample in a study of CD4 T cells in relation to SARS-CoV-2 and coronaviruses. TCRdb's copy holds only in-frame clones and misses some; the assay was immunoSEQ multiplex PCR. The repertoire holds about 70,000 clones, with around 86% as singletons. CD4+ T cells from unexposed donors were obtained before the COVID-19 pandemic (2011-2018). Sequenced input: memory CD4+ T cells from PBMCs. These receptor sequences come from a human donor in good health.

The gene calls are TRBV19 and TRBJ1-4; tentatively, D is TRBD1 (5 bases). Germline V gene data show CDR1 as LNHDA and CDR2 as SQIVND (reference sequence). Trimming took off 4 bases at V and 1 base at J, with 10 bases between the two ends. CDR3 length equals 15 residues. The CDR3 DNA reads TGTGCCAGTAGTACCCAGACAGAAACTAATGAAAAACTGTTTTTT. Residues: CASSTQTETNEKLFF.

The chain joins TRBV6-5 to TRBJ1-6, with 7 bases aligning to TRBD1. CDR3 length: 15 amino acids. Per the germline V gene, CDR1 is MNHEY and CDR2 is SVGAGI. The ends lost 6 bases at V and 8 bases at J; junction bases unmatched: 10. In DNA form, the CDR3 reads TGTGCCAGCAGAACGACAGGGAGTGGGGATTCACCCCTCCACTTT. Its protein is CASRTTGSGDSPLHF.

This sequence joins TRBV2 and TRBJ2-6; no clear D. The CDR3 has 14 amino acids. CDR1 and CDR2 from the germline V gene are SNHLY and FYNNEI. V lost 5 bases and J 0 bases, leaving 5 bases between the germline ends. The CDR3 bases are TGTGCCAGCAGTCTGTCCTCTGGGGCCAACGTCCTGACTTTC. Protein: CASSLSSGANVLTF.

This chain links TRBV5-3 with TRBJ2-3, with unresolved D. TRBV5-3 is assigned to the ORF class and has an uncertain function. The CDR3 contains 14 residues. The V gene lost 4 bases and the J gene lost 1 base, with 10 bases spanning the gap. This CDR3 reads CARSPGPGTDTQYF. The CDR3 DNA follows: TGTGCCAGAAGCCCTGGGCCGGGCACAGATACGCAGTATTTT.

This CDR3 reads CASKSATSYEQYF. In DNA form, the CDR3 reads TGTGCCAGCAAGAGTGCAACTTCCTACGAGCAGTACTTC. V gene TRBV5-4 combines with J gene TRBJ2-7; D uncertain. Deletions cut 6 bases from V and 1 base from J, with 11 bases between. The CDR3 is made up of 13 amino acids. Germline values: CDR1 SGHNT, CDR2 YYREEE (reference sequence).

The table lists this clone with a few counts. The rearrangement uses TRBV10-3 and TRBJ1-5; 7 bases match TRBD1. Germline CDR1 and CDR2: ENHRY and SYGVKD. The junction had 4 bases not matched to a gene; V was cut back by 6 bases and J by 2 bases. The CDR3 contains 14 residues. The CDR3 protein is CAISEQGRNQPQHF. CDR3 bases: TGTGCCATCAGCGAACAGGGGCGCAATCAGCCCCAGCATTTT.

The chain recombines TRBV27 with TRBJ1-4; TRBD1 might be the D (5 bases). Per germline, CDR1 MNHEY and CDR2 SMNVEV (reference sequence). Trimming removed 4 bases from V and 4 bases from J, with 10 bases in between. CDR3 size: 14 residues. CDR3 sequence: CASSSLGLNEKLFF. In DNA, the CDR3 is TGTGCCAGCAGTTCCCTGGGACTTAATGAAAAACTGTTTTTT.

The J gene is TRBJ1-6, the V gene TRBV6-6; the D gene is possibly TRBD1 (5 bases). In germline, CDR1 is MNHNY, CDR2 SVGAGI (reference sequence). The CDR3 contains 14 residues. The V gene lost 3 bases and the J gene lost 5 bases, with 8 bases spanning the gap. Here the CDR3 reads CASSYGGDNSPLHF. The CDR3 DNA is TGTGCCAGCAGTTATGGGGGGGATAATTCACCCCTCCACTTT.

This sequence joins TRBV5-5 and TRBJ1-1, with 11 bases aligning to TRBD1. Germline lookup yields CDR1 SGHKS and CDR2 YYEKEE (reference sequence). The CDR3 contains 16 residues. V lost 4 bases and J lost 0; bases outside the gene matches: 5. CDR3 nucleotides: TGTGCCAGCAGCCCCGGACAGGGGGCGATGAACACTGAAGCTTTCTTT. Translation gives CASSPGQGAMNTEAFF.

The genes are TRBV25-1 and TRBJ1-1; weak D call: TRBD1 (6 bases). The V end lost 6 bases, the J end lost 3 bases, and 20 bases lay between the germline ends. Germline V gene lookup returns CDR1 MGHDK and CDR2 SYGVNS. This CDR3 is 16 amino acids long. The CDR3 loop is CASRAGGVLGYTEAFF. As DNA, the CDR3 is TGTGCCAGCAGAGCGGGGGGCGTTTTGGGGTACACTGAAGCTTTCTTT.

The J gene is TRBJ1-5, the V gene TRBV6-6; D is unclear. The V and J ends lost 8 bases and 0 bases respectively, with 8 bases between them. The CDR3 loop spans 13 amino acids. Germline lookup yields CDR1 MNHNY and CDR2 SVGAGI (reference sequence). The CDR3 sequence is CASARASNQPQHF. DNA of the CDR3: TGTGCCAGCGCTCGGGCTAGCAATCAGCCCCAGCATTTT.

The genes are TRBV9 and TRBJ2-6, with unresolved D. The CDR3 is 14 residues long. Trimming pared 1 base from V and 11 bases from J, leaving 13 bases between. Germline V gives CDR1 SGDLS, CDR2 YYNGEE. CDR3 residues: CASSVTSNGDVLTF. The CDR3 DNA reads TGTGCCAGCAGCGTAACCTCAAACGGCGACGTCCTGACTTTC.

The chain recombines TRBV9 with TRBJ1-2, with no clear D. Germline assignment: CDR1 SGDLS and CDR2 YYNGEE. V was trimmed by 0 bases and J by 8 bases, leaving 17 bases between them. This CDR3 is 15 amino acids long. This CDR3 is CASSVGEVRAGGYTF. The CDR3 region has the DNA TGTGCCAGCAGCGTAGGGGAGGTTCGGGCGGGGGGCTACACCTTC.

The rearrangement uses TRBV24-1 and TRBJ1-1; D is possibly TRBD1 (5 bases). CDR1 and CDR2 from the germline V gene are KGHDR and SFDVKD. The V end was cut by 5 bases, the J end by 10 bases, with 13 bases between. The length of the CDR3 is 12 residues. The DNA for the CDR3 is TGTGCCACCAGTGGTCCAGGGACGGGAGCTTTCTTT. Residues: CATSGPGTGAFF.

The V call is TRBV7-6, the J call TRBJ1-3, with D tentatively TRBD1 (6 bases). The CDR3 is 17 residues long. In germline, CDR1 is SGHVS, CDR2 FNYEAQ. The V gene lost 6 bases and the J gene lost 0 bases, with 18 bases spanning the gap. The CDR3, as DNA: TGTGCCAGCAGGGCGTTGGGGGCGCCCGTCTCTGGAAACACCATATATTTT. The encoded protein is CASRALGAPVSGNTIYF.

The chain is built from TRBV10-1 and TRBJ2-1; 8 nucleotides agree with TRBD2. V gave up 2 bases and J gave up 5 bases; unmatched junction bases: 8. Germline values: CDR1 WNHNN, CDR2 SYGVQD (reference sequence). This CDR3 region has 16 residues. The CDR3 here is CASSEIGAGGDNEQFF. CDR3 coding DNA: TGCGCCAGCAGTGAGATTGGGGCGGGAGGCGACAATGAGCAGTTCTTC.

Here the CDR3 DNA reads TGTGCCAGTAGTAAAGACAGGGTAACCGGGGAGCTGTTTTTT. It is translated as CASSKDRVTGELFF. This chain connects TRBV19 to TRBJ2-2; 7 nucleotides match TRBD1. Germline-derived CDR1 and CDR2 are LNHDA and SQIVND (reference sequence). V shed 4 bases, J shed 5 bases, and the junction held 4 bases outside the gene matches. The CDR3 covers 14 residues.

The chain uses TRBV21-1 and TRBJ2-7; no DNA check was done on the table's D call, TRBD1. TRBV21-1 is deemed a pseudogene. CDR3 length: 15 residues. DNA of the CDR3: TGTGCCAGCAGCGGAGTGTTCCGGACAGACTACGAGCAGTACTTC. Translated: CASSGVFRTDYEQYF.

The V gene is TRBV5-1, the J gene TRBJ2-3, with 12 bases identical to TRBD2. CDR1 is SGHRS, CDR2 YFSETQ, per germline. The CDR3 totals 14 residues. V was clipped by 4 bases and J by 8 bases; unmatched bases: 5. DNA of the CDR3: TGCGCCAGCAGCCCGACTAGCGGGAGAGTTACGCAGTATTTT. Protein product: CASSPTSGRVTQYF.

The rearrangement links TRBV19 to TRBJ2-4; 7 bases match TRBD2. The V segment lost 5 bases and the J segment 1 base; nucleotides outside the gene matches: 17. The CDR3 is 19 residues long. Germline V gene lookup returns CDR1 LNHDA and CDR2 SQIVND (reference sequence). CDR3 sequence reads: CASSGGYGGSRIAKNIQYF. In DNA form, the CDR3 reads TGTGCCAGTAGTGGGGGTTACGGGGGGAGTAGGATCGCCAAAAACATTCAGTACTTC.

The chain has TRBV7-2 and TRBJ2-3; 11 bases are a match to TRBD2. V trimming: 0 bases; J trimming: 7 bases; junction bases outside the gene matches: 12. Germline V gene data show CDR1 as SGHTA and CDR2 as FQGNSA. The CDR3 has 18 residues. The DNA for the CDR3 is TGTGCCAGCAGCTTAGCTATGGCCGGGACTAGCGGACTCAATACGCAGTATTTT. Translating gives CASSLAMAGTSGLNTQYF.

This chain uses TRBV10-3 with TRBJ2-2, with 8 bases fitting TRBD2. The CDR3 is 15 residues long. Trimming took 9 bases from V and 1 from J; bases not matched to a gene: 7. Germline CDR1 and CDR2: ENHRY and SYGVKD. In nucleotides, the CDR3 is TGTGCCATTAGGAGCGGGAGAGAGAACACCGGGGAGCTGTTTTTT. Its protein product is CAIRSGRENTGELFF.

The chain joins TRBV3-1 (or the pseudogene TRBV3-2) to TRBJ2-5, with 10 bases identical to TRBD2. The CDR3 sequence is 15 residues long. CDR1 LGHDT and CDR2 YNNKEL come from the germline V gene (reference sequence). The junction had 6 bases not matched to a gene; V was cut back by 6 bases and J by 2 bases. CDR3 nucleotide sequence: TGTGCCAGCAGTCAGGGACTAGCGCGACAAGAGACCCAGTACTTC. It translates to CASSQGLARQETQYF.

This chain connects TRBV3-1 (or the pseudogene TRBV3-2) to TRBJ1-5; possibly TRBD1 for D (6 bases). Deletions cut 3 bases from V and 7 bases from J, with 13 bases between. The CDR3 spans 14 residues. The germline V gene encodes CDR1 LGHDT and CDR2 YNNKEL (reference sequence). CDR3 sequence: CASSQLPGEQPQHF. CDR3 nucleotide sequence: TGTGCCAGCAGCCAGCTGCCAGGGGAGCAGCCCCAGCATTTT.

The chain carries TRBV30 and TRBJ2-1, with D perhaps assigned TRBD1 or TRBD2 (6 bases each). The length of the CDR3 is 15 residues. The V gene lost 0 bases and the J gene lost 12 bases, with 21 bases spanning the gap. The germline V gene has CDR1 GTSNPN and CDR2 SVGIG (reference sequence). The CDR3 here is CAWSVTGATPLRQFF. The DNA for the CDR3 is TGTGCCTGGAGTGTAACGGGGGCCACCCCCCTGCGGCAGTTCTTC.